The 32 T cell receptor beta chains presented below share a single source sample, sequenced in a study of vaccination and CD4 T cells after COVID-19 (dated by TCRdb to 2022 to 2024). The treatment or condition label for this specimen denotes: approximately 10-day PBMC culture with coronavirus spike peptide pools or control peptides (ViraFEST assay). Library preparation was by PCR. TCRdb shows the sequencer as Illumina iSeq 100. At the Johns Hopkins FTIC core, DNA from the cultured CD4+ T cells underwent TCR sequencing with the Oncomine TCR Beta short-read assay. Starting from the raw public reads, TCRdb applied fastp trimming at Q25, assembled clones with MiXCR and retained in-frame beta chains. Merged by CDR3 protein, the rows form single entries marked with the most common genes and DNA. The sample includes 15,000 or so distinct CDR3 sequences, with 50% to 60% observed a single time. The ten largest clones add up to about an eighth of the sample.

These receptors lack a known antigen. The sample taken for sequencing was CD4+ T cells from blood, cultured in vitro. The receptors shown here come from a human donor who had recovered from COVID-19.

This clonotype was seen a few times. The chain joins TRBV15 to TRBJ2-5; perhaps TRBD2 as D (5 bases). The CDR3 consists of 13 residues. Germline values: CDR1 LNHNV, CDR2 YYDKDF (reference sequence). Trimming took 8 bases from V and 4 from J, leaving 14 bases between them. The CDR3 reads CATARGNRETQYF. CDR3 nucleotide sequence: TGTGCCACCGCCCGGGGAAATAGAGAGACCCAGTACTTC. Filled out from reference TRBV15 and TRBJ2-5, the complete variable domain reads DAMVIQNPRYQVTQFGKPVTLSCSQTLNHNVMYWYQQKSSQAPKLLFHYYDKDFNNEADTPDNFQSRRPNTSFCFLDIRSPGLGDTAMYLCATARGNRETQYFGPGTRLLVL.

This rearrangement joins TRBV5-8 to TRBJ1-1; D might be TRBD1 (6 bases). The V end lost 0 bases, the J end lost 5 bases, and 11 bases lay between the germline ends. The length of the CDR3 is 14 residues. The V gene's germline CDR1 is SGHTS and CDR2 YDEGEE. This CDR3 reads CASSLEGGGTEAFF. For the CDR3, the DNA is TGTGCCAGCAGCTTGGAAGGGGGGGGGACTGAAGCTTTCTTT.

The genes are TRBV5-1 and TRBJ2-7, with 13 bases matching TRBD2. V shed 4 bases and J 2 bases; nucleotides not matched to a gene: 3. The CDR3 runs to 15 residues. The V gene's germline CDR1 is SGHRS and CDR2 YFSETQ. The CDR3 DNA reads TGCGCCAGCAGCGGCACTAGCGGGGGGGCCTACGAGCAGTACTTC. Its translation is CASSGTSGGAYEQYF.

The CDR3 protein is CASTGTSADTQYF. The CDR3 DNA sequence: TGTGCCAGCACGGGGACTAGCGCAGATACGCAGTATTTT. The V call is TRBV5-4, the J call TRBJ2-3; TRBD2 agrees at 10 bases. CDR3 size: 13 residues. The germline V gene has CDR1 SGHNT and CDR2 YYREEE (reference sequence). J gave up 4 bases and V 6 bases, and 2 bases lay outside the gene matches.

The J gene is TRBJ1-5, the V gene TRBV19; 8 bases map to TRBD1. The germline gives CDR1 LNHDA, CDR2 SQIVND (reference sequence). The ends lost 5 bases at V and 7 bases at J; junction bases unmatched: 7. There are 14 residues in the CDR3. CDR3 sequence: CASSPRTGWQPQHF. The DNA of the CDR3 is TGTGCCAGTAGTCCGAGGACAGGGTGGCAGCCCCAGCATTTT.

The chain is built from TRBV5-4 and TRBJ1-6; D is undetermined. V dropped 4 bases and J dropped 10 bases, with 24 bases sitting between them. This CDR3 spans 17 amino acids. CDR1 and CDR2 from the germline V gene are SGHNT and YYREEE (reference sequence). The CDR3 nucleotides are TGTGCCAGCAGCACGGGCCCGGACGGCGTATCCATCTCACCCCTCCACTTT. Translated: CASSTGPDGVSISPLHF.

The chain recombines TRBV6-1 with TRBJ2-7; 11 bases match TRBD2. Germline CDR1 MNHNS, CDR2 SASEGT. V shed 10 bases, J shed 3 bases, and the junction held 5 bases outside the gene matches. The CDR3 loop spans 13 amino acids. CDR3 region: CATSGTSGYEQYF. The CDR3 region has the DNA TGTGCCACCTCCGGGACTAGCGGCTACGAGCAGTACTTC.

The chain uses TRBV20-1 and TRBJ1-4; D possibly corresponds to TRBD1 (5 bases). V was trimmed by 5 bases and J by 0 bases, leaving 22 bases between them. The CDR3 contains 18 residues. Germline CDR1 and CDR2: DFQATT and SNEGSKA (reference sequence). CDR3 DNA: TGCAGTGCTCTAGTCGGCCTCACACCGGACACAACTAATGAAAAACTGTTTTTT. The encoded protein is CSALVGLTPDTTNEKLFF.

The gene calls are TRBV7-2 and TRBJ2-5; D uncertain. The germline gives CDR1 SGHTA, CDR2 FQGNSA. CDR3 length equals 15 residues. Trimming took 4 bases from V and 5 from J, leaving 17 bases between them. The CDR3 loop is CASSSFFSRRETQYF. CDR3 nucleotides: TGTGCCAGCAGCTCATTCTTTTCCAGGCGGGAGACCCAGTACTTC.

This chain connects TRBV7-8 to TRBJ2-5; 9 positions match TRBD2. With 10 bases clipped from V and 4 bases from J, the junction kept 7 bases outside the gene matches. Germline V gives CDR1 SGHVS, CDR2 FQNEAQ. The CDR3 covers 13 residues. The CDR3 is CATAGGPRETQYF. The CDR3, as DNA: TGTGCCACGGCGGGGGGGCCGAGAGAGACCCAGTACTTC.

The chain recombines TRBV7-2 with TRBJ1-1; TRBD1 is a possible D gene (6 bases). Germline loops: CDR1 SGHTA, CDR2 FQGNSA. The V end lost 6 bases, the J end lost 3 bases, and 20 bases lay between the germline ends. This CDR3 has 16 amino acids. The chain's CDR3 is CASRFTGTSRDTEAFF. The CDR3, as DNA: TGTGCCAGCAGATTTACAGGGACGAGTCGGGACACTGAAGCTTTCTTT. Combining the CDR3 with reference TRBV7-2 and TRBJ1-1 gives the whole variable domain GAGVSQSPSNKVTEKGKDVELRCDPISGHTALYWYRQSLGQGLEFLIYFQGNSAPDKSGLPSDRFSAERTGGSVSTLTIQRTQQEDSAVYLCASRFTGTSRDTEAFFGQGTRLTVV.

The V call is TRBV5-4, the J call TRBJ2-7; no definite D call. Germline CDR1 SGHNT, CDR2 YYREEE (reference sequence). CDR3 length: 14 amino acids. The germline V and J ends were trimmed by 0 bases and 7 bases, with 14 bases remaining between them. CDR3 bases: TGTGCCAGCAGCTTGGCCGCAGGTTCCAGAGAGCAGTACTTC. Amino acid sequence: CASSLAAGSREQYF.

J is TRBJ2-1 and V is TRBV6-2 or TRBV6-3; the D call may be TRBD1 or TRBD2 (5 bases each). Trimming took 6 bases from V and 7 from J, leaving 10 bases between them. Germline V gene data show CDR1 as MNHEY and CDR2 as SVGEGT. The CDR3 has 12 amino acids. CDR3 sequence: CASSRDANEQFF. DNA for the CDR3: TGTGCCAGCAGCCGGGACGCTAATGAGCAGTTCTTC.

The chain carries TRBV7-2 and TRBJ1-5; no clear D. Germline V gene sequence: CDR1 SGHTA, CDR2 FQGNSA. The ends were cut back, 5 bases at V and 0 bases at J, with 5 bases in the middle. CDR3 length: 13 residues. In nucleotides, the CDR3 is TGTGCCAGCAGCCGGTATAGCAATCAGCCCCAGCATTTT. Translation: CASSRYSNQPQHF.

The genes are TRBV6-2 or TRBV6-3 and TRBJ2-3; TRBD2 matches at 7 bases. The CDR3 sequence is 17 residues long. V trimming: 4 bases; J trimming: 4 bases; junction bases outside the gene matches: 14. Germline CDR1 reads MNHEY; CDR2 reads SVGEGT. The CDR3 nucleotides are TGTGCCAGCAGTTCGATGCTAGCGTCGGCGGGAGCAGATACGCAGTATTTT. Translation: CASSSMLASAGADTQYF.

The chain uses TRBV6-2 or TRBV6-3 and TRBJ1-5; 8 bases agree with TRBD1. The CDR3 length is 13 residues. V shed 5 bases and J 7 bases; nucleotides not matched to a gene: 4. From germline, CDR1 is MNHEY and CDR2 SVGEGT. CDR3 sequence: CASSRQGTQPQHF. Here the CDR3 DNA reads TGTGCCAGCAGTCGACAGGGGACCCAGCCCCAGCATTTT.

The V gene is TRBV7-9, the J gene TRBJ1-2, with D uncertain. The CDR3 loop spans 12 amino acids. V shed 5 bases and J shed 4 bases, with 8 bases lying between them. Germline values: CDR1 SEHNR, CDR2 FQNEAQ (reference sequence). The DNA of the CDR3 is TGTGCCAGCAGCCTTAACGGCTATGGCTACACCTTC. The encoded protein is CASSLNGYGYTF.

The chain uses TRBV7-8 and TRBJ2-2; D is unclear. Germline CDR1 reads SGHVS; CDR2 reads FQNEAQ. Trimming shortened V by 1 base and J by 2 bases, and 5 bases separated the two germline ends. CDR3 size: 14 residues. CDR3 sequence (DNA): TGTGCCAGCAGCTTAGATCACAACACCGGGGAGCTGTTTTTT. Its translation: CASSLDHNTGELFF.

This clonotype has a handful of counts. The V and J genes are TRBV24-1 and TRBJ1-5; D is uncertain. Between the trimmed V and J ends, which lost 12 bases and 1 base, there was a span of 6 bases. Germline V gene sequence: CDR1 KGHDR, CDR2 SFDVKD. The CDR3 contains 11 residues. Here the CDR3 DNA reads TGTGCCCCTTGGAGCAATCAGCCCCAGCATTTT. Its translation is CAPWSNQPQHF.

This clonotype came up once. V is TRBV12-5 and J is TRBJ1-5; tentatively, D is TRBD1 (5 bases). The ends were cut back, 6 bases at V and 6 bases at J, with 18 bases in the middle. Germline loops: CDR1 LGHNT, CDR2 FRNRAP. This CDR3 region has 15 residues. The CDR3 DNA follows: TGTGCTAGTGGCCCTTCTGGGACCCGCGGTCAGCCCCAGCATTTT. Residues: CASGPSGTRGQPQHF.

The gene calls are TRBV19 and TRBJ2-3; D not certain. Germline CDR1 reads LNHDA; CDR2 reads SQIVND (reference sequence). The length of the CDR3 is 13 residues. The V and J ends lost 10 bases and 4 bases respectively, with 15 bases between them. CDR3 amino acids: CATSLLGADTQYF. As DNA, the CDR3 is TGTGCCACCTCCTTGCTGGGCGCAGATACGCAGTATTTT.

The chain is built from TRBV21-1 and TRBJ1-2. TRBV21-1 counts as a pseudogene. This CDR3 comprises 15 residues. CDR3 DNA sequence: TGTGCCAGCAGCAAAGTGAGGCAGTCCAACTATGGCTACACCTTC. Translated, it gives CASSKVRQSNYGYTF.

The V call is TRBV27, the J call TRBJ1-2, with D possibly TRBD1 on 6 matching bases. This CDR3 has 16 amino acids. Trimming took 5 bases from V and 4 from J, leaving 20 bases between them. From germline, CDR1 is MNHEY and CDR2 SMNVEV (reference sequence). The CDR3 DNA reads as TGTGCCAGCAGTCAAACACAGGGTACTCGGGGCTATGGCTACACCTTC. Amino acid sequence: CASSQTQGTRGYGYTF.

This chain uses TRBV20-1 with TRBJ2-6; weak D call: TRBD2 (5 bases). V was pared by 2 bases and J by 0 bases, with 5 bases between. This CDR3 has 14 amino acids. CDR1 DFQATT and CDR2 SNEGSKA come from the germline V gene (reference sequence). The CDR3 reads CSARSGSGANVLTF. DNA of the CDR3: TGCAGTGCTAGAAGCGGCTCTGGGGCCAACGTCCTGACTTTC.

The sample holds a few counts of this clonotype. The chain combines TRBV7-9 with TRBJ1-6; 11 bases map to TRBD1. The CDR3 is 16 amino acids. CDR1 is SEHNR, CDR2 FQNEAQ, per germline (reference sequence). Germline trimming cut 5 bases from V and 7 bases from J; bases unmatched to any gene: 7. In DNA form, the CDR3 reads TGTGCCAGCAGCCCAGGACAGGGGGCCCGCAATTCACCCCTCCACTTT. Its translation: CASSPGQGARNSPLHF.

The chain recombines TRBV29-1 with TRBJ1-2; D is uncertain. The V and J ends lost 4 bases and 4 bases respectively, with 22 bases between them. The CDR3 length is 16 residues. The germline V gene encodes CDR1 SQVTM and CDR2 ANQGSEA. The CDR3 nucleotides read TGCAGCGTTGCCCCAATTACGCTGTGCCGGGGCTATGGCTACACCTTC. It encodes CSVAPITLCRGYGYTF.

The V call is TRBV19, the J call TRBJ1-6, with 8 bases identical to TRBD1. Germline V lookup: CDR1 LNHDA, CDR2 SQIVND (reference sequence). The CDR3 has 14 residues. V trimming: 5 bases; J trimming: 11 bases; junction bases outside the gene matches: 8. The CDR3 sequence is CASSLGQVGTPLHF. The DNA for the CDR3 is TGTGCCAGTAGTTTGGGACAGGTTGGGACACCCCTCCACTTT.

The chain couples TRBV10-3 to TRBJ2-7, with 11 positions matching TRBD2. CDR1 and CDR2 from the germline V gene are ENHRY and SYGVKD. Trimming cost V 4 bases and J 2 bases; bases outside gene matches: 10. The CDR3 totals 17 residues. This CDR3 reads CAISGLAGGLDTYEQYF. DNA of the CDR3: TGTGCCATCAGTGGGCTAGCGGGGGGTCTGGATACCTACGAGCAGTACTTC.

This sequence joins TRBV11-2 and TRBJ2-2, with D tentatively TRBD1 (6 bases). The germline V gene encodes CDR1 SGHAT and CDR2 FQNNGV. The CDR3 loop spans 16 amino acids. With 4 bases removed from V and 2 bases from J, the gap between germline ends came to 14 bases. The CDR3 region is CASSSLQGKNTGELFF. Written as DNA, the CDR3 is TGTGCCAGCAGCTCTCTTCAGGGGAAAAACACCGGGGAGCTGTTTTTT.

The chain combines TRBV12-3 or TRBV12-4 with TRBJ2-7; the D gene is possibly TRBD1 (5 bases). The CDR3 loop spans 14 amino acids. Trimming left V 5 bases short and J 1 base short, with 12 bases between. DNA of the CDR3: TGTGCCAGCAGTAGAGACAGCACTTCCTACGAGCAGTACTTC. Its translation is CASSRDSTSYEQYF.

V and J are TRBV19 and TRBJ1-1, with D uncertain. This CDR3 comprises 12 residues. Germline V gene sequence: CDR1 LNHDA, CDR2 SQIVND (reference sequence). Trimming took 10 bases from V and 1 from J, leaving 10 bases between them. CDR3 region: CATQGSNTEAFF. The CDR3 DNA sequence: TGTGCCACCCAAGGGTCGAACACTGAAGCTTTCTTT.

The chain joins TRBV12-3 or TRBV12-4 to TRBJ2-7; 10 bases fit TRBD1. The CDR3 loop spans 13 amino acids. V shed 4 bases, J shed 5 bases, and the junction held 2 bases outside the gene matches. The CDR3 sequence: CASSWDRGHEQYF. The DNA for the CDR3 is TGTGCCAGCAGTTGGGACAGGGGCCACGAGCAGTACTTC.